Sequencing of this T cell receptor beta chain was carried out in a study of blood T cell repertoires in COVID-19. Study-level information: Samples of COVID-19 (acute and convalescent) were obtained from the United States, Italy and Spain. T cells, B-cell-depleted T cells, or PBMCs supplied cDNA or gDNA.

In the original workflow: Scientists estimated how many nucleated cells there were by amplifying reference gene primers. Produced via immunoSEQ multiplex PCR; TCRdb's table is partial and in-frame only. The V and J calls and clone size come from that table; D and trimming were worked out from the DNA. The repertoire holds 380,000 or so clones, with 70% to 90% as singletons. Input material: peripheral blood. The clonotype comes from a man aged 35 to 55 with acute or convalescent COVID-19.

CDR3 residues: CASSLARSGYGYTF. Here the CDR3 DNA reads TGTGCCAGCAGCTTAGCCCGTTCAGGGTATGGCTACACCTTC. The chain links TRBV7-2 to TRBJ1-2, with D maybe TRBD1 (5 bases). The CDR3 runs 14 residues. The V and J ends lost 0 bases and 5 bases respectively, with 10 bases between them. Germline loops: CDR1 SGHTA, CDR2 FQGNSA.